Sequencing of this TCR beta chain was carried out in a study of shared clonotypes between healthy human individuals. The CDR3 has 16 amino acids. Germline V gene data show CDR1 as SNHLY and CDR2 as FYNNEI. V was pared by 6 bases and J by 4 bases, with 13 bases of the junction left unmatched. Using immunoSEQ multiplex PCR, the repertoire was profiled, and TCRdb retains in-frame clones only, with some absent. Altogether about 2.4 million clones are present, over 85% being singletons, with the ten largest covering about 0.34%. This sequence originates from a man aged 18 to 29 in good health. Some clones in this sample may be carry-over from other donors' samples. The source material was naive CD4+ T cells from PBMCs. Subset in this sample: CD45RA+ positively selected. V gene TRBV2 combines with J gene TRBJ2-7; 9 bases are a match to TRBD1. In DNA, the CDR3 is TGTGCCAGCAGCCAGAGGGGACAGGGACCAACTTACGAGCAGTACTTC. It is translated as CASSQRGQGPTYEQYF.